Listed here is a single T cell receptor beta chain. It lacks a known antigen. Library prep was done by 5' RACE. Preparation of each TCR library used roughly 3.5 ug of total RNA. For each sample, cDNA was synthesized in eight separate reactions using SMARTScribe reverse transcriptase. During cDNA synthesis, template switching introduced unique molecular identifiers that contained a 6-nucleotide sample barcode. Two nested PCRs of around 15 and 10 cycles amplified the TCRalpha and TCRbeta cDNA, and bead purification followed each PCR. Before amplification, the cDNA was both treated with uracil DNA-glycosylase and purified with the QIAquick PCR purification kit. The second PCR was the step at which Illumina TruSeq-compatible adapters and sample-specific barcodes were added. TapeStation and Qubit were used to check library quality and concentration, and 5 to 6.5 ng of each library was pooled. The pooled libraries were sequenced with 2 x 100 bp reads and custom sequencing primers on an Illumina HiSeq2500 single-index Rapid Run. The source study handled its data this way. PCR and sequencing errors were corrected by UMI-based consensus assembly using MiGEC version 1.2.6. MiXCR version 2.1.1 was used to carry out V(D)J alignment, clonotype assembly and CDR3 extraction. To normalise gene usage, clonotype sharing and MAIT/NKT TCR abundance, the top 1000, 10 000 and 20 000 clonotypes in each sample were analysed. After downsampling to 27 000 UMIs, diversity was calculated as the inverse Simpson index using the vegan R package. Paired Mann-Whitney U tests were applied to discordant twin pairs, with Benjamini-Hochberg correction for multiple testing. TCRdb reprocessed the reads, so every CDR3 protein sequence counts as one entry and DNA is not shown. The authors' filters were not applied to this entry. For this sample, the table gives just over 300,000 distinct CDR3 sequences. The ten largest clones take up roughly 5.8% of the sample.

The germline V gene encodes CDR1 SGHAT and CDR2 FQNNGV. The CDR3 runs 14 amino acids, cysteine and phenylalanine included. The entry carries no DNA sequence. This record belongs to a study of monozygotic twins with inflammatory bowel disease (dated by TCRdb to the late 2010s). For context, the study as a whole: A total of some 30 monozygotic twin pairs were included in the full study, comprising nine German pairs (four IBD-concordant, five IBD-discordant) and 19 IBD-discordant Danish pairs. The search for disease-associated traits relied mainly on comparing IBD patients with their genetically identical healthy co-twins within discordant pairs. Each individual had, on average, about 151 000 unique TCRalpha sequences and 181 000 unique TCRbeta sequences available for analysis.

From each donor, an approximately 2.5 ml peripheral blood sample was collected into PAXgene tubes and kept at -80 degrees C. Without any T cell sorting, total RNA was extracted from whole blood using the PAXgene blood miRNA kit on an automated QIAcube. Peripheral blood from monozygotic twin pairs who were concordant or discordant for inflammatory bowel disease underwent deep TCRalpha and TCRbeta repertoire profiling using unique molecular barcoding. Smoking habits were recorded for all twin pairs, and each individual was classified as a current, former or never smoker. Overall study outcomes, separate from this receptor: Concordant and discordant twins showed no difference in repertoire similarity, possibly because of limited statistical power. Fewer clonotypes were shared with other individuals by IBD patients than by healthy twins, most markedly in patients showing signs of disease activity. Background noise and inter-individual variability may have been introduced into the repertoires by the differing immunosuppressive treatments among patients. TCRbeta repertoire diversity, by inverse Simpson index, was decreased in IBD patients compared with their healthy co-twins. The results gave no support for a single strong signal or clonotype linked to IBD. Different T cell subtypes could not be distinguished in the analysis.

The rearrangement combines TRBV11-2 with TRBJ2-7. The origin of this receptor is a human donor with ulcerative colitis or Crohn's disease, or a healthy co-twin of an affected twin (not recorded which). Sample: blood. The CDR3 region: CASSLNGGIYEQYF.